This T cell receptor (beta chain) originates from a study of OX40 agonist ivuxolimab in advanced cancers. Trimming stripped 7 bases from V and 0 bases from J, with 10 bases between. The CDR3 contains 14 residues. From germline, CDR1 is SNHLY and CDR2 FYNNEI. Clones were read by immunoSEQ multiplex PCR, and TCRdb kept only the in-frame ones, dropping some. The sample has 45,000 to 50,000 clones, around 88% seen once. This chain connects TRBV2 to TRBJ1-3; no definite D call. The receptor's source is an adult with an advanced solid tumor such as melanoma, head and neck, liver or kidney cancer. The source was CD4+ or CD8+ T cells sorted from blood, collected in a trial of the OX40 agonist ivuxolimab. In DNA form, the CDR3 reads TGTGCCAGCACCCTCCGGGGCTCTGGAAACACCATATATTTT. This sequence encodes CASTLRGSGNTIYF. Together with reference TRBV2 and TRBJ1-3, the CDR3 gives the full variable domain: EPEVTQTPSHQVTQMGQEVILRCVPISNHLYFYWYRQILGQKVEFLVSFYNNEISEKSEIFDDQFSVERPDGSNFTLKIRSTKLEDSAMYFCASTLRGSGNTIYFGEGSWLTVV.